These 3 T cell receptor beta chains share one sample of origin, sequenced in a study of beta chain features in type 1 diabetes. Study-wide results and limits: Shorter TCRB CDR3s, moderately but significantly so, were found in Type 1 diabetes patients in all four CD4+ subsets.

Investigators reverse transcribed all isolated RNA, so they sequenced expressed TCRB transcripts. Profiling relied on immunoSEQ multiplex PCR, and the TCRdb table lists in-frame clones only, not all of them. The repertoire holds 500,000 to 850,000 clones, with over 12% as singletons. Their specific antigens are unknown. What was sequenced was naive CD4+ T cells from blood. These receptors all come from a man younger than 35 with type 1 diabetes.

This clone occurred a few times. The chain carries TRBV4-1 and TRBJ1-5; perhaps TRBD1 as D (5 bases). V lost 4 bases and J 4 bases, leaving 14 bases between the germline ends. The germline CDR1 and CDR2 sequences are MGHRA and YSYEKL. The CDR3 length is 15 residues. This chain's CDR3 is CASSPPGGKNQPQHF. CDR3 nucleotide sequence: TGCGCCAGCAGCCCCCCGGGGGGTAAAAATCAGCCCCAGCATTTT.

V gene TRBV7-9 combines with J gene TRBJ2-2; 12 bases fit TRBD2. V lost 6 bases, J lost 6 bases, and 5 bases stayed unmatched. This CDR3 has 15 amino acids. CDR1 SEHNR and CDR2 FQNEAQ come from the germline V gene (reference sequence). The DNA of the CDR3 is TGTGCCAGCAGGCTACTAGCGGGAGGTTCCGGGGAGCTGTTTTTT. This sequence encodes CASRLLAGGSGELFF. The full variable domain, its missing parts supplied by reference TRBV7-9 and TRBJ2-2, is DTGVSQNPRHKITKRGQNVTFRCDPISEHNRLYWYRQTLGQGPEFLTYFQNEAQLEKSRLLSDRFSAERPKGSFSTLEIQRTEQGDSAMYLCASRLLAGGSGELFFGEGSRLTVL.

This chain joins TRBV30 and TRBJ2-3; the match to TRBD2 covers 8 bases. Germline V gene data show CDR1 as GTSNPN and CDR2 as SVGIG (reference sequence). V shed 0 bases and J 2 bases; nucleotides not matched to a gene: 4. The CDR3 loop spans 15 amino acids. CDR3 residues: CAWSVGSGDTDTQYF. CDR3 nucleotides: TGTGCCTGGAGTGTTGGTAGCGGGGACACAGATACGCAGTATTTT.